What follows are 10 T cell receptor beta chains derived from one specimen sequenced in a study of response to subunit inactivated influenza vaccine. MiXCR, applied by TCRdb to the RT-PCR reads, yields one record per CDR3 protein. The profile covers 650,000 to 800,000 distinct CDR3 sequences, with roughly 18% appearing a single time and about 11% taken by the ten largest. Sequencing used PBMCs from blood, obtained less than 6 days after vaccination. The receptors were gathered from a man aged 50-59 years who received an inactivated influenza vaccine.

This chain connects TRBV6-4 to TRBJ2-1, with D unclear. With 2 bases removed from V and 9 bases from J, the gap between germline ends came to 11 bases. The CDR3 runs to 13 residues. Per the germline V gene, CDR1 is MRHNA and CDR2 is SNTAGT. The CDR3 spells CASSDEHLSEQFF. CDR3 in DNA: TGTGCCAGCAGTGACGAGCATCTGAGTGAGCAGTTCTTC.

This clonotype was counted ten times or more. The CDR3 protein is CSVGGGRSYTDTQYF. In nucleotides, the CDR3 is TGCAGCGTTGGGGGGGGACGGAGCTACACAGATACGCAGTATTTT. The chain links TRBV29-1 to TRBJ2-3; TRBD2 agrees at 7 bases. The J segment lost 2 bases and the V segment lost 4 bases, leaving 9 bases of the junction unmatched. The CDR3 is 15 residues long. Germline CDR1 and CDR2: SQVTM and ANQGSEA.

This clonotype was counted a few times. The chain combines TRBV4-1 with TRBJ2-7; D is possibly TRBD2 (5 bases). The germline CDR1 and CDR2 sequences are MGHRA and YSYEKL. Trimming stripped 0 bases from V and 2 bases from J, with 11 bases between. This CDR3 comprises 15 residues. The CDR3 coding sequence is TGCGCCAGCAGCCAAGATTCGCGGGTCCCCTACGAGCAGTACTTC. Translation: CASSQDSRVPYEQYF.

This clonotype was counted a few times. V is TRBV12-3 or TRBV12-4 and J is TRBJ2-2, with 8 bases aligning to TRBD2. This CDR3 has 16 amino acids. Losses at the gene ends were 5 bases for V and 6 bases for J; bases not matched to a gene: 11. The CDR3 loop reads CASSNLAGSRAGELFF. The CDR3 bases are TGTGCCAGCAGTAATTTAGCGGGATCGAGGGCCGGGGAGCTGTTTTTT.

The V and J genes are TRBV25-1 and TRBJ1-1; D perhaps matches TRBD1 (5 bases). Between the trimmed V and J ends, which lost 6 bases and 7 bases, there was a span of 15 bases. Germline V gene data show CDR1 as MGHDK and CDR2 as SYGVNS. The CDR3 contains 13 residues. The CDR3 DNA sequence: TGTGCCAGCAGACCCTCGTGGCAGGGTGAAGCTTTCTTT. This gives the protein CASRPSWQGEAFF. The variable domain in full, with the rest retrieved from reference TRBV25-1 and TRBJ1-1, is EADIYQTPRYLVIGTGKKITLECSQTMGHDKMYWYQQDPGMELHLIHYSYGVNSTEKGDLSSESTVSRIRTEHFPLTLESARPSHTSQYLCASRPSWQGEAFFGQGTRLTVV.

For the CDR3, the DNA is TGTGCCAGCAAAAGAGAAGATACGCAGTATTTT. Its translation: CASKREDTQYF. The chain recombines TRBV12-3 or TRBV12-4 with TRBJ2-3; no reliable D call. V was pared by 7 bases and J by 5 bases, with 7 bases between. The CDR3 sequence is 11 residues long.

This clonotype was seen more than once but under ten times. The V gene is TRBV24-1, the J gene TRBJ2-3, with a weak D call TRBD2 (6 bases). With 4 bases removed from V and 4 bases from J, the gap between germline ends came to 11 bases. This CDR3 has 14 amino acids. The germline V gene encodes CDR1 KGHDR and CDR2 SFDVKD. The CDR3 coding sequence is TGTGCCACCAGTGACAAGGCGGGACCAGATACGCAGTATTTT. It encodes CATSDKAGPDTQYF.

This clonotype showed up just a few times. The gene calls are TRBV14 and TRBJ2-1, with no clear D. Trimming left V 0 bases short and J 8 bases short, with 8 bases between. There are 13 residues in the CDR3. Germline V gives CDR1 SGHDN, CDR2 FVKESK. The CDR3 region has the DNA TGTGCCAGCAGCCAAGAGTTGGGGTATGAGCAGTTCTTC. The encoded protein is CASSQELGYEQFF.

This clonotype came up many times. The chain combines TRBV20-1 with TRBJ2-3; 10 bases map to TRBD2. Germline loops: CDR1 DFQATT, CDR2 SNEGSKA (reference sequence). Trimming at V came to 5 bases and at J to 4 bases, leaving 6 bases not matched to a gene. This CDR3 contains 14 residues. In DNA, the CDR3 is TGCAGTGCTCGACCAGCGGGGGGGTCAGATACGCAGTATTTT. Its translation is CSARPAGGSDTQYF.

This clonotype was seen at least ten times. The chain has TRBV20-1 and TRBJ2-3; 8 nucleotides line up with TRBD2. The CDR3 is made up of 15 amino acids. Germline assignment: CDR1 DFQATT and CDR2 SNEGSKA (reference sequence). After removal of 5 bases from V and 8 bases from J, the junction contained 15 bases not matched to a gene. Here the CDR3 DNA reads TGCAGTGCTCCGTTGGGGAGCGGGAGTCTGATTACGCAGTATTTT. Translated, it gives CSAPLGSGSLITQYF.